A selection of T cell receptor beta chains follows, all from one sample in a study of T cell responses to AZD1222 COVID-19 vaccine. TCRdb's copy holds only in-frame clones and misses some; the assay was immunoSEQ multiplex PCR. Its clone listing holds over 120,000 clones. The material sequenced was peripheral blood. Source of these receptors: an adult in good health. CDR3s include the opening cysteine and the closing phenylalanine or tryptophan. The D gene is left open where the match is weak.

J gene,D gene,CDR3 length,V gene,CDR3 protein,CDR3 DNA
TRBJ2-1,.,13,TRBV4-3,CASSQGVWTEQFF,TGCGCCAGCAGCCAAGGAGTTTGGACAGAGCAGTTCTTC
TRBJ2-5,TRBD1,15,TRBV7-2,CASSRRGQGWETQYF,TGTGCCAGCAGCCGGCGGGGACAGGGCTGGGAGACCCAGTACTTC
TRBJ1-5,.,14,TRBV6-1,CASSETGGGQPQHF,TGTGCCAGCAGTGAAACAGGTGGGGGTCAGCCCCAGCATTTT
TRBJ1-1,.,13,TRBV30,CAWSRQPNTEAFF,TGTGCCTGGAGTAGACAGCCAAACACTGAAGCTTTCTTT
TRBJ2-5,.,16,TRBV5-6,CASSLAPGTGQETQYF,TGTGCCAGCAGCTTGGCCCCGGGGACCGGCCAAGAGACCCAGTACTTC
TRBJ1-1,TRBD1,17,TRBV5-1,CASSLGGQALKNTEAFF,TGCGCCAGCAGCTTGGGGGGACAGGCACTAAAGAACACTGAAGCTTTCTTT
TRBJ2-5,TRBD1,14,TRBV5-1,CASSLQTGSETQYF,TGCGCCAGCAGCCTTCAGACAGGGTCGGAGACCCAGTACTTC
TRBJ1-2,.,16,TRBV4-1,CASSQDPQGRNYGYTF,TGCGCCAGCAGCCAAGATCCCCAGGGCAGAAACTATGGCTACACCTTC
TRBJ1-1,TRBD1,13,TRBV28,CASTDTGTGKAFF,TGTGCCAGCACCGATACCGGGACAGGGAAGGCTTTCTTT
TRBJ2-7,TRBD1,15,TRBV10-3,CAISPGQGASYEQYF,TGTGCCATCAGTCCGGGACAGGGGGCTTCCTACGAGCAGTACTTC
TRBJ1-3,.,13,TRBV28,CASSLADRGTIYF,TGTGCCAGCAGTTTAGCGGACAGAGGCACCATATATTTT
TRBJ1-2,.,15,TRBV11-3,CASSFGDRGYYGYTF,TGTGCCAGCAGCTTTGGCGATAGGGGGTACTATGGCTACACCTTC
TRBJ2-7,.,12,TRBV19,CASSIVGNEQYF,TGTGCCAGTAGTATCGTCGGGAACGAGCAGTACTTC
TRBJ1-6,.,16,TRBV9,CASSAGNRRINSPLHF,TGTGCCAGCAGCGCAGGCAACAGGAGAATTAATTCACCCCTCCACTTT
TRBJ2-5,.,14,TRBV2,CASREQGIGETQYF,TGTGCCAGCAGAGAACAGGGTATAGGAGAGACCCAGTACTTC
TRBJ1-5,.,14,TRBV19,CASSITDSNQPQHF,TGTGCCAGTAGTATTACAGATAGCAATCAGCCCCAGCATTTT
TRBJ1-2,TRBD1,14,TRBV2,CATDPGDRVRGYTF,TGTGCCACAGACCCGGGGGACAGGGTGCGAGGCTACACCTTC
TRBJ1-1,.,10,TRBV12-3/TRBV12-4,CASSGAEAFF,TGTGCCAGCTCTGGGGCTGAAGCTTTCTTT
TRBJ1-2,TRBD1,16,TRBV19,CASSIRFGTGKDGYTF,TGTGCCAGTAGTATAAGATTTGGGACAGGGAAGGATGGCTACACCTTC
TRBJ1-1,.,15,TRBV3-1/TRBV3-2,CASSQSQVKNTEAFF,TGTGCCAGCAGCCAATCCCAGGTAAAGAACACTGAAGCTTTCTTT
TRBJ1-4,.,18,TRBV7-9,CASSGDIAIPTTNEKLFF,TGTGCCAGCAGTGGGGACATAGCTATCCCGACAACTAATGAAAAACTGTTTTTT
TRBJ2-5,.,13,TRBV19,CATRRTVQETQYF,TGTGCCACCAGACGGACGGTGCAAGAGACCCAGTACTTC
TRBJ2-7,.,12,TRBV12-3/TRBV12-4,CASSLFSYEQYF,TGTGCCAGCAGTTTGTTTAGCTACGAGCAGTACTTC
TRBJ2-1,.,15,TRBV7-2,CASSPFGGSYNEQFF,TGTGCCAGCAGCCCCTTTGGGGGCTCCTACAATGAGCAGTTCTTC
TRBJ2-7,.,15,TRBV11-1,CASSLGAGLTYEQYF,TGTGCCAGCAGCTTAGGGGCAGGACTTACCTACGAGCAGTACTTC
TRBJ1-4,.,16,TRBV3-1/TRBV3-2,CASSPRRSEGREKLFF,TGTGCCAGCAGCCCAAGACGTTCCGAGGGTCGCGAAAAACTGTTTTTT
TRBJ2-5,.,14,TRBV5-6,CASSPARRSETQYF,TGTGCCAGCAGCCCTGCTCGGCGTTCGGAGACCCAGTACTTC
TRBJ2-7,.,14,TRBV2,CASELDRPFYEQYF,TGTGCCAGCGAGTTGGACAGACCATTCTACGAGCAGTACTTC
TRBJ1-2,TRBD1,17,TRBV27,CASSFTGTGGSVYGYTF,TGTGCCAGCAGTTTTACCGGTACAGGGGGCTCGGTCTATGGCTACACCTTC
TRBJ2-2,TRBD2,18,TRBV7-2,CASSSSRLLAGGPGELFF,TGTGCCAGCAGCTCTAGCCGCCTTCTAGCGGGGGGGCCCGGGGAGCTGTTTTTT
TRBJ1-2,TRBD1,18,TRBV28,CASSDTEVHTGGYLGYTF,TGTGCCAGCAGTGACACAGAGGTACACACAGGGGGCTATCTTGGCTACACCTTC
TRBJ1-1,.,13,TRBV5-8,CASSFRQNTEAFF,TGTGCCAGCAGCTTCCGGCAGAACACTGAAGCTTTCTTT
TRBJ2-3,.,11,TRBV11-3,CASSLVDTQYF,TGTGCCAGCAGCTTAGTAGATACGCAGTATTTT
TRBJ2-1,.,14,TRBV7-2,CASSSTVVWNEQFF,TGTGCCAGCAGCTCAACCGTGGTTTGGAATGAGCAGTTCTTC
TRBJ1-2,TRBD1,13,TRBV10-3,CAIRFTGGHGYTF,TGTGCCATCAGATTTACAGGGGGCCATGGCTACACCTTC
TRBJ2-7,TRBD1,15,TRBV7-9,CASSLDGTGVREQYF,TGTGCCAGCAGCTTAGATGGGACAGGGGTTCGCGAGCAGTACTTC
TRBJ2-1,.,13,TRBV11-3,CASSLTKYNEQFF,TGTGCCAGCAGCTTAACAAAATACAATGAGCAGTTCTTC
TRBJ2-5,TRBD2,12,TRBV2,CAIGGNQETQYF,TGTGCCATCGGGGGGAACCAAGAGACCCAGTACTTC